This is a list of T cell receptor beta chains from one sample in a study of blood T cell repertoires in COVID-19. Generated by immunoSEQ multiplex PCR, the TCRdb table keeps only in-frame clones and is missing some. Of 20,000 to 25,000 clones in the sample, about nine tenths were seen once. The sample consisted of peripheral blood. The receptors originated from a woman aged 70-85 years with active COVID-19. Each CDR3 is given with its conserved first and last residue. The order of the fields is D gene, V gene, clone size, J gene, CDR3 DNA, CDR3 protein. A D gene is named only where the DNA matches it firmly. Size is omitted from some rows. Given values are once, few, many or a class for expanded clones.

d_call: NA; v_call: TRBV19; clone_size: once; j_call: TRBJ1-4; cdr3_nt: TGTGCCAGTAGTAGGACAACAACTAATGAAAAACTGTTTTTT; cdr3_aa: CASSRTTTNEKLFF
d_call: TRBD1; v_call: TRBV9; clone_size: NA; j_call: TRBJ2-2; cdr3_nt: TGTGCCAGCAGCATTCAGGGGGTTGGCACCGGGGAGCTGTTTTTT; cdr3_aa: CASSIQGVGTGELFF
d_call: TRBD1; v_call: TRBV6-6; clone_size: NA; j_call: TRBJ1-5; cdr3_nt: TGTGCCAGCAGTGGGGGACAGGGTCGGAATCAGCCCCAGCATTTT; cdr3_aa: CASSGGQGRNQPQHF
d_call: NA; v_call: TRBV7-2; clone_size: NA; j_call: TRBJ1-2; cdr3_nt: TGTGCCAGCAGCTTGGTCCCGGGACAACCAGTCTATGGCTACACCTTC; cdr3_aa: CASSLVPGQPVYGYTF
d_call: TRBD2; v_call: TRBV4-2; clone_size: NA; j_call: TRBJ2-4; cdr3_nt: TGTGCCAGCAGCGTGCGACTAGCGGGAGACCCAACAGAAGCCAAAAACATTCAGTACTTC; cdr3_aa: CASSVRLAGDPTEAKNIQYF
d_call: TRBD2; v_call: TRBV7-3; clone_size: NA; j_call: TRBJ2-1; cdr3_nt: TGTGCCAGCAGCTCTAGTAGCGCAAGGACTAGCATGCAGTTCTTC; cdr3_aa: CASSSSSARTSMQFF
d_call: NA; v_call: TRBV7-8; clone_size: NA; j_call: TRBJ2-1; cdr3_nt: TGTGCCAGCAGCTTCCAGCGGGTACTCGGTGAGCAGTTCTTC; cdr3_aa: CASSFQRVLGEQFF
d_call: NA; v_call: TRBV4-2; clone_size: NA; j_call: TRBJ2-7; cdr3_nt: TGTGCCAGCAGCCTAGGCGGGACCTCCTACGAGCAGTACTTC; cdr3_aa: CASSLGGTSYEQYF
d_call: TRBD1; v_call: TRBV5-4; clone_size: NA; j_call: TRBJ2-3; cdr3_nt: TGTGCCAGCAGCGGGGGACAGGGGGTTACAGATACGCAGTATTTT; cdr3_aa: CASSGGQGVTDTQYF
d_call: TRBD1; v_call: TRBV28; clone_size: NA; j_call: TRBJ1-5; cdr3_nt: TGTGCCATTGGGACAGGGGCCAATCAGCCCCAGCATTTT; cdr3_aa: CAIGTGANQPQHF
d_call: NA; v_call: TRBV29-1; clone_size: few; j_call: TRBJ1-1; cdr3_nt: TGCAGCGCCCCCCTTCAGGGCACTGAAGCTTTCTTT; cdr3_aa: CSAPLQGTEAFF
d_call: NA; v_call: TRBV27; clone_size: NA; j_call: TRBJ2-1; cdr3_nt: TGTGCCAGCAGTTTTCCCGGGTCTGAGCAGTTCTTC; cdr3_aa: CASSFPGSEQFF
d_call: TRBD2; v_call: TRBV2; clone_size: NA; j_call: TRBJ2-5; cdr3_nt: TGTGCCAGCAGGGGTACGGGAGGCGGAGAGACCCAGTACTTC; cdr3_aa: CASRGTGGGETQYF
d_call: TRBD2; v_call: TRBV7-8; clone_size: NA; j_call: TRBJ2-7; cdr3_nt: TGTGCCAGCAGCTCCATGACTAGCCACATAAGCTCCTACGAGCAGTACTTC; cdr3_aa: CASSSMTSHISSYEQYF
d_call: TRBD1; v_call: TRBV10-2; clone_size: NA; j_call: TRBJ2-7; cdr3_nt: TGCGCCAGCAGTGAGTCTAGGAGACAGGGGTTTTTACACGAGCAGTACTTC; cdr3_aa: CASSESRRQGFLHEQYF
d_call: NA; v_call: TRBV29-1; clone_size: NA; j_call: TRBJ1-1; cdr3_nt: TGCAGCGTGATCCTGGGAGGGCCGAACACTGAAGCTTTCTTT; cdr3_aa: CSVILGGPNTEAFF
d_call: TRBD1; v_call: TRBV6-6; clone_size: NA; j_call: TRBJ1-1; cdr3_nt: TGTGCCAGCAGCAGACAGGGGAATGAAGCTTTCTTT; cdr3_aa: CASSRQGNEAFF
d_call: TRBD1; v_call: TRBV28; clone_size: once; j_call: TRBJ1-1; cdr3_nt: TGTGCCAGCAGTTTTGGGGCAGGGGGCAGTTGGACTGAAGCTTTCTTT; cdr3_aa: CASSFGAGGSWTEAFF
d_call: TRBD1; v_call: TRBV6-6; clone_size: NA; j_call: TRBJ1-2; cdr3_nt: TGTGCCAGCAGTACCCGAGGACAGGGCCTCTATGGCTACACCTTC; cdr3_aa: CASSTRGQGLYGYTF
d_call: NA; v_call: TRBV27; clone_size: NA; j_call: TRBJ1-6; cdr3_nt: TGTGCCAGCAGTTTAGCCAGGCCCAATAATTCACCCCTCCACTTT; cdr3_aa: CASSLARPNNSPLHF
d_call: TRBD1; v_call: TRBV6-6; clone_size: NA; j_call: TRBJ2-4; cdr3_nt: TGTGCCAGCAGAGTCGGGACAGTTCAGTACTTC; cdr3_aa: CASRVGTVQYF
d_call: TRBD1; v_call: TRBV4-2; clone_size: NA; j_call: TRBJ1-2; cdr3_nt: TGTGCCAGCAGCCAAGTTGGGACAGGGGAAGGCTACACCTTC; cdr3_aa: CASSQVGTGEGYTF
d_call: NA; v_call: TRBV28; clone_size: NA; j_call: TRBJ2-6; cdr3_nt: TGTGCCATCGAGGGCCGGGAGCCCTCTGGGGCCAACGTCCTGACTTTC; cdr3_aa: CAIEGREPSGANVLTF
d_call: TRBD2; v_call: TRBV11-1; clone_size: NA; j_call: TRBJ2-7; cdr3_nt: TGTGCCAGCAGCTATAGCGGGACCTACGAGCAGTACTTC; cdr3_aa: CASSYSGTYEQYF
d_call: NA; v_call: TRBV28; clone_size: NA; j_call: TRBJ1-1; cdr3_nt: TGTGCCAGCAGTCCCTCAGGGATGAAGAACACTGAAGCTTTCTTT; cdr3_aa: CASSPSGMKNTEAFF
d_call: TRBD2; v_call: TRBV19; clone_size: NA; j_call: TRBJ2-1; cdr3_nt: TGTGCCAGTAGTAGCCAAACCGGGAGGACGTACAATGAGCAGTTCTTC; cdr3_aa: CASSSQTGRTYNEQFF
d_call: TRBD2; v_call: TRBV3-1/TRBV3-2; clone_size: NA; j_call: TRBJ2-3; cdr3_nt: TGTGCCAGCAGTCCTAGCGGTTACACAGATACGCAGTATTTT; cdr3_aa: CASSPSGYTDTQYF
d_call: TRBD2; v_call: TRBV5-6; clone_size: NA; j_call: TRBJ2-5; cdr3_nt: TGTGCCAGCACCGCCCGAGGGGAGGGAAAGACCCAGTACTTC; cdr3_aa: CASTARGEGKTQYF
d_call: TRBD2; v_call: TRBV4-3; clone_size: NA; j_call: TRBJ2-1; cdr3_nt: TGCGCCAGCAGCCAAACTAGCGGGAGTGCTAATGAGCAGTTCTTC; cdr3_aa: CASSQTSGSANEQFF
d_call: NA; v_call: TRBV29-1; clone_size: NA; j_call: TRBJ2-1; cdr3_nt: TGCAGCGTTGACCCCCAGGGATCATTCTACAATGAGCAGTTCTTC; cdr3_aa: CSVDPQGSFYNEQFF
d_call: TRBD1; v_call: TRBV30; clone_size: NA; j_call: TRBJ1-5; cdr3_nt: TGTGCCTGGAGTGTCGGGACAGCAAATCAGCCCCAGCATTTT; cdr3_aa: CAWSVGTANQPQHF
d_call: NA; v_call: TRBV11-2; clone_size: NA; j_call: TRBJ1-6; cdr3_nt: TGTGCCAGCAGCTTCGAGGTCTCACCCCTCCACTTT; cdr3_aa: CASSFEVSPLHF
d_call: NA; v_call: TRBV4-1; clone_size: NA; j_call: TRBJ2-7; cdr3_nt: TGCGCCAGCAGCCGTACCGGACCCCCTTCGGACAACGAGCAGTACTTC; cdr3_aa: CASSRTGPPSDNEQYF
d_call: NA; v_call: TRBV28; clone_size: NA; j_call: TRBJ1-1; cdr3_nt: TGTGCCAGCAGTTTATGGGGCCTTGGAGCTTTCTTT; cdr3_aa: CASSLWGLGAFF
d_call: TRBD1; v_call: TRBV6-2/TRBV6-3; clone_size: NA; j_call: TRBJ2-5; cdr3_nt: TGTGCCAGCACCCCACAGGGGCGAGGGGAGACCCAGTACTTC; cdr3_aa: CASTPQGRGETQYF
d_call: NA; v_call: TRBV21-1; clone_size: NA; j_call: TRBJ2-5; cdr3_nt: TGTGCCAGCAGCAAAGACCTAGGACTAGCTATTGAGACCCAGTACTTC; cdr3_aa: CASSKDLGLAIETQYF